Listed below are T cell receptor beta chains from one sample, sequenced in a study of blood T cell repertoires in COVID-19. Method: immunoSEQ multiplex PCR; TCRdb's copy keeps in-frame clones and lacks some. The sample holds 200,000 to 300,000 clones, roughly 84% seen once. The sequenced sample consisted of peripheral blood. The receptors originated from a woman aged 40 to 50 who had recovered from COVID-19. Each CDR3 is given with its conserved first and last residue. Each record gives: J gene, clone size, D gene, V gene, CDR3 protein, CDR3 DNA. A D gene is named only where the DNA matches it firmly. Size tells how often a clone was seen (once, few, many) or the class of an expanded clone, and some rows leave it out.

j_call: TRBJ1-4
clone_size: NA
d_call: NA
v_call: TRBV4-1
cdr3_aa: CASSPMGQVGEKLFF
cdr3_nt: TGCGCCAGCAGCCCCATGGGGCAGGTCGGGGAAAAACTGTTTTTT

j_call: TRBJ1-1
clone_size: NA
d_call: NA
v_call: TRBV30
cdr3_aa: CAWSVARTEAFF
cdr3_nt: TGTGCCTGGAGTGTTGCGCGCACTGAAGCTTTCTTT

j_call: TRBJ1-1
clone_size: NA
d_call: TRBD1
v_call: TRBV10-2
cdr3_aa: CASGGQGDNTEAFF
cdr3_nt: TGCGCCAGCGGTGGACAGGGGGATAACACTGAAGCTTTCTTT

j_call: TRBJ2-4
clone_size: few
d_call: TRBD2
v_call: TRBV24-1
cdr3_aa: CATSDSSGVVKNIQYF
cdr3_nt: TGTGCCACCAGTGATTCCAGCGGGGTGGTCAAAAACATTCAGTACTTC

j_call: TRBJ1-1
clone_size: NA
d_call: TRBD1
v_call: TRBV10-3
cdr3_aa: CAIRGTGDYTEAFF
cdr3_nt: TGTGCCATCAGGGGGACAGGGGATTACACTGAAGCTTTCTTT

j_call: TRBJ1-4
clone_size: once
d_call: TRBD1
v_call: TRBV4-2
cdr3_aa: CASSLNAGTDEKLFF
cdr3_nt: TGTGCCAGCAGCCTTAACGCCGGGACAGATGAAAAACTGTTTTTT

j_call: TRBJ2-5
clone_size: NA
d_call: NA
v_call: TRBV7-3
cdr3_aa: CASSPGLPGVETQYF
cdr3_nt: TGTGCCAGCAGCCCGGGACTCCCGGGTGTCGAGACCCAGTACTTC

j_call: TRBJ2-5
clone_size: NA
d_call: NA
v_call: TRBV3-1/TRBV3-2
cdr3_aa: CASSQDGGGRTQYF
cdr3_nt: TGTGCCAGCAGCCAAGATGGTGGTGGGAGAACCCAGTACTTC

j_call: TRBJ1-5
clone_size: once
d_call: NA
v_call: TRBV6-5
cdr3_aa: CASSYSSQPQHF
cdr3_nt: TGTGCCAGCAGTTACTCGAGTCAGCCCCAGCATTTT

j_call: TRBJ1-2
clone_size: NA
d_call: TRBD1
v_call: TRBV15
cdr3_aa: CATSRDRDRGNGYTF
cdr3_nt: TGTGCCACCAGCAGAGACCGGGACAGGGGTAATGGCTACACCTTC

j_call: TRBJ1-1
clone_size: once
d_call: NA
v_call: TRBV11-3
cdr3_aa: CASSLFGGDTEAFF
cdr3_nt: TGTGCCAGCAGCTTGTTCGGGGGAGACACTGAAGCTTTCTTT

j_call: TRBJ1-1
clone_size: NA
d_call: NA
v_call: TRBV18
cdr3_aa: CASSITVNTEAFF
cdr3_nt: TGTGCCAGCTCAATCACGGTGAACACTGAAGCTTTCTTT

j_call: TRBJ1-1
clone_size: NA
d_call: NA
v_call: TRBV7-2
cdr3_aa: CASSSPARGNTEAFF
cdr3_nt: TGTGCCAGCAGCTCCCCAGCACGGGGGAACACTGAAGCTTTCTTT

j_call: TRBJ1-6
clone_size: few
d_call: NA
v_call: TRBV7-6
cdr3_aa: CASSLRGRQGGIYSPLHF
cdr3_nt: TGTGCCAGCAGCTTACGAGGTCGGCAGGGAGGAATTTATTCACCCCTCCACTTT

j_call: TRBJ2-6
clone_size: NA
d_call: NA
v_call: TRBV7-9
cdr3_aa: CASSRSSGANVLTF
cdr3_nt: TGTGCCAGCAGCCGGTCATCTGGGGCCAACGTCCTGACTTTC